These 28 T cell receptor beta chains share one sample of origin, sequenced in a study of cytomegalovirus exposure and HLA in healthy donors. Primers included in the PCR were 60 Vbeta and 13 Jbeta primers. Libraries were prepared by immunoSEQ multiplex PCR; TCRdb keeps only in-frame clonotypes and omits some of them. The repertoire includes more than 150,000 clones, about four fifths of them detected once, and 1% sits in the top ten. The sample taken for sequencing was PBMCs. Every receptor here comes from a woman aged 50 to 60 in good health and CMV-seropositive.

This chain links TRBV6-5 with TRBJ1-2; D gene ambiguous. This CDR3 region has 14 residues. The V gene lost 8 bases and the J gene lost 1 base, with 14 bases spanning the gap. The germline V gene encodes CDR1 MNHEY and CDR2 SVGAGI. The CDR3 region has the DNA TGTGCCAGCCTCCGAGGAGACTTTAACTATGGCTACACCTTC. Translation gives CASLRGDFNYGYTF.

The V call is TRBV7-2, the J call TRBJ2-7, with 10 nucleotides matching TRBD2. In germline, CDR1 is SGHTA, CDR2 FQGNSA. The CDR3 extends over 17 amino acids. After removal of 2 bases from V and 0 bases from J, the junction contained 7 bases not matched to a gene. CDR3 protein: CASSLLAGGTISYEQYF. Here the CDR3 DNA reads TGTGCCAGCAGCTTATTAGCGGGGGGAACGATCTCCTACGAGCAGTACTTC.

V gene TRBV2 combines with J gene TRBJ2-1; tentatively, D is TRBD2 (6 bases). The CDR3 sequence is 12 residues long. Trimming pared 8 bases from V and 7 bases from J, leaving 12 bases between. Per germline, CDR1 SNHLY and CDR2 FYNNEI. CDR3 residues: CASYKRGNEQFF. CDR3 sequence (DNA): TGTGCCAGCTATAAACGGGGGAATGAGCAGTTCTTC.

The genes are TRBV7-3 and TRBJ2-1; 12 bases map to TRBD1. V trimming: 4 bases; J trimming: 9 bases; junction bases outside the gene matches: 1. CDR1 SGHTA and CDR2 FQGTGA come from the germline V gene. The CDR3 is 13 amino acids. The CDR3 region is CASSWDRGREQFF. The CDR3 DNA reads TGTGCCAGCAGCTGGGACAGGGGGCGTGAGCAGTTCTTC.

The chain recombines TRBV30 with TRBJ2-4; TRBD1 matches 8 bases. The CDR3 runs to 17 residues. CDR1 and CDR2 from the germline V gene are GTSNPN and SVGIG (reference sequence). Trimming took 5 bases from V and 0 from J; bases not matched to a gene: 12. CDR3 in DNA: TGTGCCTGGGAACAGGGGGGCTTTATCCTAGCCAAAAACATTCAGTACTTC. Its translation is CAWEQGGFILAKNIQYF.

This clone was seen a handful of times. The chain recombines TRBV7-9 with TRBJ2-2, with a weak D call TRBD2 (6 bases). The CDR3 totals 14 residues. Germline lookup yields CDR1 SEHNR and CDR2 FQNEAQ (reference sequence). The DNA for the CDR3 is TGTGTAGGAGGGCAATTTTGGGACACCGGGGAGCTGTTTTTT. Its translation is CVGGQFWDTGELFF.

The V gene is TRBV27, the J gene TRBJ1-1; no definite D call. The CDR3 extends over 18 amino acids. CDR1 is MNHEY and CDR2 is SMNVEV in the germline V gene (reference sequence). Trimming removed 2 bases at V and 0 bases at J, with 19 bases between. This CDR3 reads CASSLNDPRPGVNTEAFF. The CDR3 bases are TGTGCCAGCAGTTTAAACGACCCCCGGCCGGGAGTGAACACTGAAGCTTTCTTT.

For the CDR3, the DNA is TGTGCCAGCAGCTATAGCGGAACCGGGGAGCTGTTTTTT. Its protein is CASSYSGTGELFF. J is TRBJ2-2 and V is TRBV5-4; tentative D call: TRBD2 (6 bases). Germline CDR1 SGHNT, CDR2 YYREEE (reference sequence). Between the trimmed V and J ends, which lost 3 bases and 5 bases, there was a span of 8 bases. The CDR3 runs to 13 residues.

The chain is built from TRBV6-6 and TRBJ1-2, with D uncertain. Deletions cut 5 bases from V and 5 bases from J, with 6 bases between. This CDR3 region has 11 residues. Germline-derived CDR1 and CDR2 are MNHNY and SVGAGI (reference sequence). The CDR3 loop reads CASSTEYGYTF. CDR3 bases: TGTGCCAGCAGTACGGAGTATGGCTACACCTTC.

The chain combines TRBV7-8 with TRBJ1-2; unclear D gene. The germline V gene encodes CDR1 SGHVS and CDR2 FQNEAQ. The CDR3 length is 14 residues. V lost 8 bases and J lost 0, with 13 bases in between. The CDR3 nucleotides are TGTGCCAGCGGAGCTCGTAGTACTAACTATGGCTACACCTTC. This gives the protein CASGARSTNYGYTF.

This clone was counted a few times. The rearrangement uses TRBV7-9 and TRBJ2-3; D may be TRBD1 (6 bases). Germline V lookup: CDR1 SEHNR, CDR2 FQNEAQ (reference sequence). The CDR3 runs to 15 residues. V dropped 6 bases and J dropped 2 bases, with 15 bases sitting between them. CDR3 coding DNA: TGTGCCAGCAGACGGACAGAAGCCTTCACAGATACGCAGTATTTT. Translated, it gives CASRRTEAFTDTQYF. Full variable domain (outside the CDR3, taken from reference TRBV7-9 and TRBJ2-3): DTGVSQNPRHKITKRGQNVTFRCDPISEHNRLYWYRQTLGQGPEFLTYFQNEAQLEKSRLLSDRFSAERPKGSFSTLEIQRTEQGDSAMYLCASRRTEAFTDTQYFGPGTRLTVL.

V is TRBV18 and J is TRBJ1-1, with 10 nucleotides matching TRBD1. Germline V gives CDR1 KGHSH, CDR2 LQKENI. Losses at the gene ends were 5 bases for V and 5 bases for J; bases not matched to a gene: 11. The CDR3 totals 16 residues. Here the CDR3 DNA reads TGTGCCAGCTCAAAGGTTGTCGGACAGGGGGATACTGAAGCTTTCTTT. Translation: CASSKVVGQGDTEAFF.

The J gene is TRBJ2-7, the V gene TRBV5-5; TRBD1 matches 8 bases. Germline lookup yields CDR1 SGHKS and CDR2 YYEKEE (reference sequence). J was trimmed by 0 bases and V by 4 bases; bases with no gene match: 12. The CDR3 contains 17 residues. CDR3 sequence (DNA): TGTGCCAGCAGCCAGGAAGGACAGGGCCTAAGCTCCTACGAGCAGTACTTC. This encodes CASSQEGQGLSSYEQYF.

V is TRBV19 and J is TRBJ2-7, with TRBD1 identical over 7 bases. The J segment lost 0 bases and the V segment lost 5 bases, leaving 4 bases of the junction unmatched. CDR1 is LNHDA and CDR2 is SQIVND in the germline V gene (reference sequence). The CDR3 loop spans 14 amino acids. The CDR3: CASSPDRVSYEQYF. In DNA, the CDR3 is TGTGCCAGTAGTCCAGACAGGGTCTCCTACGAGCAGTACTTC.

The chain combines TRBV19 with TRBJ2-4; TRBD2 matches at 11 bases. CDR1 and CDR2 (germline): LNHDA, SQIVND (reference sequence). V shed 5 bases, J shed 0 bases, and the junction held 9 bases outside the gene matches. The CDR3 contains 18 residues. This CDR3 is CASSAPGTSGLAKNIQYF. The CDR3 DNA is TGTGCCAGTAGTGCGCCCGGGACTAGCGGACTAGCCAAAAACATTCAGTACTTC.

This chain uses TRBV6-5 with TRBJ1-4; 7 positions match TRBD1. CDR1 and CDR2 from the germline V gene are MNHEY and SVGAGI. The ends lost 7 bases at V and 8 bases at J; junction bases unmatched: 13. The CDR3 totals 15 residues. The CDR3 here is CASKKRDRVGEKLFF. In nucleotides, the CDR3 is TGTGCCAGCAAAAAGCGCGACAGGGTAGGAGAAAAACTGTTTTTT.

The CDR3 DNA sequence: TGCGCCAGCAGCTTGTCTACAGGGGCGAACAATGAGCAGTTCTTC. As protein: CASSLSTGANNEQFF. The chain recombines TRBV5-1 with TRBJ2-1; 7 bases match TRBD1. Per the germline V gene, CDR1 is SGHRS and CDR2 is YFSETQ. V dropped 1 base and J dropped 5; count of bases not matched to a gene: 6. This CDR3 comprises 15 residues.

The chain is built from TRBV7-2 and TRBJ2-7; 7 nucleotides align to TRBD2. V lost 4 bases and J lost 0; bases outside the gene matches: 3. The length of the CDR3 is 14 residues. CDR1 is SGHTA, CDR2 FQGNSA, per germline. The CDR3: CASSSSGNSYEQYF. The CDR3 nucleotides read TGTGCCAGCAGCTCAAGCGGGAACTCCTACGAGCAGTACTTC.

The V gene is TRBV5-1, the J gene TRBJ2-1, with 9 nucleotides matching TRBD2. The junction had 0 bases not matched to a gene; V was cut back by 1 base and J by 1 base. CDR1 SGHRS and CDR2 YFSETQ come from the germline V gene. The CDR3 contains 15 residues. CDR3 loop: CASSLTSGSYNEQFF. CDR3 sequence (DNA): TGCGCCAGCAGCTTGACTAGCGGGTCCTACAATGAGCAGTTCTTC.

Only a few counts were recorded for this clone. The V gene is TRBV5-4, the J gene TRBJ2-3, with 12 nucleotides matching TRBD2. The CDR3 consists of 16 residues. J lost 4 bases, V lost 3 bases, and 6 bases had no gene match. CDR1 and CDR2 from the germline V gene are SGHNT and YYREEE (reference sequence). The CDR3 reads CASSYPSGGVADTQYF. The CDR3 DNA sequence: TGTGCCAGCAGCTACCCTAGCGGGGGGGTGGCAGATACGCAGTATTTT.

The CDR3 reads CASSLNMNTEAFF. CDR3 sequence (DNA): TGTGCCAGCAGCCTTAACATGAACACTGAAGCTTTCTTT. The chain has TRBV6-5 and TRBJ1-1, with D uncertain. This CDR3 has 13 residues. The germline CDR1 and CDR2 sequences are MNHEY and SVGAGI. V was clipped by 6 bases and J by 0 bases, with 8 bases between them.

The chain recombines TRBV28 with TRBJ1-5; weak D call: TRBD1 (5 bases). The V gene's germline CDR1 is MDHEN and CDR2 SYDVKM. The V end was cut by 8 bases, the J end by 0 bases, with 14 bases between. The CDR3 sequence is 15 residues long. The CDR3 DNA follows: TGTGCCAGCGGAACCGGGGGGAATAGCAATCAGCCCCAGCATTTT. Its protein is CASGTGGNSNQPQHF. Full variable domain (remainder filled in from reference TRBV28 and TRBJ1-5): DVKVTQSSRYLVKRTGEKVFLECVQDMDHENMFWYRQDPGLGLRLIYFSYDVKMKEKGDIPEGYSVSREKKERFSLILESASTNQTSMYLCASGTGGNSNQPQHFGDGTRLSIL.

The table lists this clone with a few counts. The chain uses TRBV28 and TRBJ2-3; 7 bases fit TRBD1. The ends lost 3 bases at V and 3 bases at J; junction bases unmatched: 6. This CDR3 has 15 amino acids. Germline values: CDR1 MDHEN, CDR2 SYDVKM. The CDR3 region has the DNA TGTGCCAGCAGTTTGGCAGGGGGTATAACAGATACGCAGTATTTT. This codes for CASSLAGGITDTQYF.

J is TRBJ1-1 and V is TRBV10-3; D is unresolved. There are 16 residues in the CDR3. Germline CDR1 reads ENHRY; CDR2 reads SYGVKD. Trimming cost V 0 bases and J 4 bases, with 15 bases left between them. CDR3 in amino acids: CAISESQGSSRTEAFF. The CDR3 DNA follows: TGTGCCATCAGTGAGTCCCAAGGGAGCTCGCGCACTGAAGCTTTCTTT.

In regard to this clone: Germline and junction disagree at one end, which may indicate a read error. This chain uses TRBV6-5 with TRBJ2-7, with a possible D match to TRBD1 (6 bases). Germline V gives CDR1 MNHEY, CDR2 SVGAGI. The CDR3 covers 12 residues. The CDR3 bases are TGTGCCAGCAGTTACCTAACAGGGAGTCTGTTCTTC. It encodes CASSYLTGSLFF.

The chain combines TRBV7-9 with TRBJ2-2, with 12 nucleotides matching TRBD2. CDR1 and CDR2 from the germline V gene are SEHNR and FQNEAQ (reference sequence). This CDR3 has 17 residues. The V segment lost 9 bases and the J segment 0 bases; nucleotides outside the gene matches: 8. The CDR3 DNA reads TGTGCCAGTACCCCGGGACTAGCGGGTCCGAACACCGGGGAGCTGTTTTTT. Residues: CASTPGLAGPNTGELFF.

This clone was picked up a small number of times. The V gene is TRBV11-2, the J gene TRBJ2-1; 7 nucleotides align to TRBD2. CDR3 length: 14 amino acids. J lost 3 bases, V lost 4 bases, and 3 bases had no gene match. From germline, CDR1 is SGHAT and CDR2 FQNNGV. CDR3 loop: CASSYPSGYNEQFF. Written as DNA, the CDR3 is TGTGCCAGCAGCTATCCTAGCGGCTACAATGAGCAGTTCTTC.

The chain recombines TRBV6-5 with TRBJ1-1, with D maybe TRBD1 (5 bases). Germline values: CDR1 MNHEY, CDR2 SVGAGI. V lost 8 bases and J lost 1, with 5 bases in between. This CDR3 is built from 11 residues. The DNA of the CDR3 is TGTGCCAGCCAGGGGAACACTGAAGCTTTCTTT. Amino acids: CASQGNTEAFF.